The 10 T cell receptor beta chains below come from one sample, sequenced in a study of cytomegalovirus exposure and HLA in healthy donors. PCR primers comprised 60 Vbeta and 13 Jbeta primers. Here immunoSEQ multiplex PCR was the method, and the copy in TCRdb shows in-frame clones only, minus some. The sample records some 140,000 clones, over 70% being singletons. Sequenced sample: PBMCs. These receptors were collected from a man between 18 and 29 years old in good health and CMV-seronegative.

The count of this clone is one. The CDR3 spells CASGAIDSYSNQPQHF. For the CDR3, the DNA is TGTGCCAGCGGGGCCATTGACAGTTATAGCAATCAGCCCCAGCATTTT. The chain combines TRBV27 with TRBJ1-5; D is possibly TRBD1 (5 bases). CDR1 and CDR2 from the germline V gene are MNHEY and SMNVEV (reference sequence). The CDR3 runs to 16 residues. V lost 8 bases and J lost 0, with 17 bases in between.

The chain links TRBV27 to TRBJ2-5; D might be TRBD2 (5 bases). The CDR3 is made up of 14 amino acids. Germline assignment: CDR1 MNHEY and CDR2 SMNVEV (reference sequence). Trimming cost V 5 bases and J 2 bases, with 12 bases left between them. CDR3 loop: CASSPGLSQETQYF. In DNA, the CDR3 is TGTGCCAGCAGTCCCGGACTGAGTCAAGAGACCCAGTACTTC.

V usage is TRBV4-3 and J usage is TRBJ1-6, with D tentatively TRBD1 (6 bases). V lost 2 bases to trimming and J lost 9 bases, with 23 bases between them. The germline gives CDR1 LGHNA, CDR2 YSLEER. The CDR3 has 18 amino acids. The CDR3 bases are TGCGCCAGCAGCCAACACCACCGGGAGGGGGATAGAGGTTCACCCCTCCACTTT. The encoded protein is CASSQHHREGDRGSPLHF.

V and J are TRBV5-1 and TRBJ2-7, with D possibly matching TRBD2 (6 bases). The ends were cut back, 0 bases at V and 5 bases at J, with 12 bases in the middle. The CDR3 runs to 14 residues. Germline CDR1 SGHRS, CDR2 YFSETQ. In nucleotides, the CDR3 is TGCGCCAGCAGCTTGGGCGGGGTTAGAAACGAGCAGTACTTC. This codes for CASSLGGVRNEQYF.

The chain uses TRBV5-4 and TRBJ2-7, with TRBD1 matching 7 bases. The junction had 2 bases not matched to a gene; V was cut back by 4 bases and J by 1 base. Germline V lookup: CDR1 SGHNT, CDR2 YYREEE (reference sequence). This CDR3 spans 13 amino acids. This CDR3 is CASSGDSSYEQYF. CDR3 coding DNA: TGTGCCAGCAGCGGGGACAGTTCCTACGAGCAGTACTTC.

A word on this clone: In the same sample, other DNA sequences code for this CDR3. The chain couples TRBV18 to TRBJ2-5; possibly TRBD1 for D (6 bases). V lost 3 bases and J lost 5, with 19 bases in between. CDR3 size: 16 residues. Germline values: CDR1 KGHSH, CDR2 LQKENI. DNA of the CDR3: TGTGCCAGCTCACCTACCAACCTCAGGGGCCAGGAGACCCAGTACTTC. Its protein is CASSPTNLRGQETQYF.

This chain joins TRBV27 and TRBJ1-2; D unresolved. This CDR3 region has 14 residues. Trimming took off 5 bases at V and 4 bases at J, with 14 bases between the two ends. Germline V gene sequence: CDR1 MNHEY, CDR2 SMNVEV (reference sequence). CDR3 amino acids: CASSVGGGLYGYTF. In DNA form, the CDR3 reads TGTGCCAGCAGTGTAGGCGGAGGGCTCTATGGCTACACCTTC.

This chain uses TRBV7-2 with TRBJ2-7; possibly TRBD2 for D (7 bases). The CDR3 sequence is 15 residues long. Trimming removed 5 bases from V and 2 bases from J, with 16 bases in between. In germline, CDR1 is SGHTA, CDR2 FQGNSA. CDR3 amino acids: CASSVTGRVPYEQYF. The CDR3 DNA is TGTGCCAGCAGCGTCACAGGGAGGGTGCCCTACGAGCAGTACTTC.

The V gene is TRBV11-3, the J gene TRBJ2-5; no clear D. The J call may be incorrect, as the DNA end agrees better with TRBJ2-7. This CDR3 is 11 amino acids long. Germline assignment: CDR1 SGHNT and CDR2 YENEEA. CDR3 residues: CASKAWGEQYF. The CDR3 DNA follows: TGTGCCAGCAAGGCCTGGGGCGAGCAGTACTTC.

In DNA form, the CDR3 reads TGTGCCAGCAGCTTTATTAAGGGGGACGGCAATGAGCAGTTCTTC. This gives the protein CASSFIKGDGNEQFF. This rearrangement joins TRBV7-6 to TRBJ2-1; maybe TRBD1 (6 bases). The CDR3 length is 15 residues. The V gene lost 3 bases and the J gene lost 6 bases, with 15 bases spanning the gap. CDR1 and CDR2 from the germline V gene are SGHVS and FNYEAQ.